This TCR beta chain came from a study of identical twins. Unique molecular identifiers were present on the cDNA, and a universal primer site came from template switching. Each CDR3 protein is one row after TCRdb ran MiXCR on the 5' RACE reads. The sample holds approximately 1.8 million distinct CDR3 sequences; about 32% are singletons and the top ten take 0.27%. General study results and limits: With monozygotic twins, out-of-frame TCR alpha sharing exceeded what models estimated. Twins' excess sharing was less marked for out-of-frame beta sequences. Partly confounded zero-insertion analyses could result from invariant MAIT and iNKT cells.

Germline V gene data show CDR1 as MDHEN and CDR2 as SYDVKM. The CDR3 totals 14 residues. V lost 5 bases and J lost 3, with 11 bases in between. In regard to this clonotype: Its antigen remains unknown.

Material: cord blood. The clonotype originates from a newborn girl in good health. The J gene is TRBJ2-1, the V gene TRBV28; D might be TRBD1 (6 bases). CDR3 residues: CASSQDSFYNEQFF. The CDR3, as DNA: TGTGCCAGCAGTCAGGACAGTTTCTACAATGAGCAGTTCTTC.